This record covers a single T cell receptor (beta chain). This specimen comes from a study of cytomegalovirus exposure and HLA in healthy donors. The CDR3 has 16 residues. Per the germline V gene, CDR1 is SGHDT and CDR2 is YYEEEE. Germline trimming cut 1 base from V and 7 bases from J; bases unmatched to any gene: 10. This PCR relied on a set of 60 Vbeta primers and 13 Jbeta primers. This table comes from immunoSEQ multiplex PCR, and its TCRdb copy is limited to in-frame clones, with some not included. The repertoire has under 120,000 clones, 79% of them found once; the top ten carry around 3.1%. The sequenced sample was PBMCs. This chain links TRBV5-6 with TRBJ1-4; 7 nucleotides align to TRBD1. This clonotype was sampled from a woman aged 40-49 years in good health and CMV-seronegative. The CDR3 loop is CASSLKVEGAREKLFF. DNA for the CDR3: TGTGCCAGCAGCTTGAAGGTTGAGGGGGCGCGTGAAAAACTGTTTTTT.